One and the same sample provided the 27 T cell receptor beta chains below, sequenced in a study of identical twins. TCRdb recomputed calls from the 5' RACE reads with MiXCR, one row per CDR3 protein. The sample holds 250,000 or so distinct CDR3 sequences, approximately 12% seen once. These data also formed part of another study, on yellow fever vaccine responses in identical twins.

The specimen was memory (CD45RO+) T cells sorted from blood. Source of these receptors: a woman aged 18-29 years in good health.

The chain has TRBV25-1 and TRBJ1-2; D remains unclear. The CDR3 consists of 14 residues. CDR1 and CDR2 from the germline V gene are MGHDK and SYGVNS. V was shortened by 3 bases and J by 4 bases, with 12 bases between the two germline ends. The chain's CDR3 is CASSDKTKIYGYTF. The CDR3 DNA reads TGTGCCAGCAGTGACAAGACAAAGATCTATGGCTACACCTTC.

This clonotype was seen more than once but under ten times. This chain links TRBV7-2 with TRBJ2-1, with TRBD2 matching over 7 bases. Germline V gives CDR1 SGHTA, CDR2 FQGNSA. The CDR3 runs to 14 residues. V dropped 1 base and J dropped 5; count of bases not matched to a gene: 2. Here the CDR3 reads CASSLERGNNEQFF. The DNA for the CDR3 is TGTGCCAGCAGCTTAGAGCGGGGTAACAATGAGCAGTTCTTC.

This clonotype appeared many times. The genes are TRBV4-3 and TRBJ1-4; D is unresolved. CDR3 length equals 14 residues. V lost 3 bases to trimming and J lost 6 bases, with 11 bases between them. In germline, CDR1 is LGHNA, CDR2 YSLEER. The CDR3 nucleotides are TGCGCCAGCAGCCAGGGCTTATTCGATGAAAAACTGTTTTTT. Residues: CASSQGLFDEKLFF.

The chain employs TRBV11-3 and TRBJ2-1, with D possibly called TRBD1 or TRBD2 (5 bases each). This CDR3 has 15 amino acids. Trimming stripped 5 bases from V and 1 base from J, with 12 bases between. Germline CDR1 and CDR2: SGHNT and YENEEA. Written as DNA, the CDR3 is TGTGCCAGCAGCCCGAATGGGGGTTCCTACAATGAGCAGTTCTTC. Translated, it gives CASSPNGGSYNEQFF.

The sample holds a few counts of this clonotype. This chain uses TRBV2 with TRBJ1-3, with D perhaps TRBD1 (5 bases). V gave up 0 bases and J gave up 4 bases, with 13 bases separating them. The CDR3 contains 16 residues. The germline gives CDR1 SNHLY, CDR2 FYNNEI. This CDR3 is CASSEAGGGIGNTIYF. For the CDR3, the DNA is TGTGCCAGCAGTGAAGCGGGGGGAGGAATAGGAAACACCATATATTTT.

V gene TRBV24-1 combines with J gene TRBJ2-1; a possible D gene is TRBD2 (6 bases). V lost 4 bases to trimming and J lost 0 bases, with 9 bases between them. The CDR3 loop spans 15 amino acids. The germline gives CDR1 KGHDR, CDR2 SFDVKD. CDR3: CATSDRDFSYNEQFF. The CDR3, as DNA: TGTGCCACCAGTGACCGGGACTTCTCCTACAATGAGCAGTTCTTC.

The table lists this clonotype with a few counts. This rearrangement joins TRBV20-1 to TRBJ2-1, with 15 bases that match TRBD2. The trim removed 6 bases at V and 8 bases at J, leaving 17 bases unmatched. This CDR3 contains 18 residues. Germline V gene lookup returns CDR1 DFQATT and CDR2 SNEGSKA (reference sequence). The chain's CDR3 is CSAKPGLAGGPGYYEQFF. The CDR3 DNA is TGCAGTGCCAAACCCGGACTAGCGGGGGGGCCGGGGTACTATGAGCAGTTCTTC.

V usage is TRBV5-7 and J usage is TRBJ2-5; D perhaps matches TRBD2 (6 bases). TRBV5-7 is assigned to the ORF class and has an uncertain function. Trimming took off 5 bases at V and 5 bases at J, with 16 bases between the two ends. The CDR3 covers 14 residues. This CDR3 is CASRRRGPGETQYF. For the CDR3, the DNA is TGTGCCAGCAGGCGGAGGGGCCCGGGGGAGACCCAGTACTTC.

This clonotype was seen a few times. V and J are TRBV10-1 and TRBJ2-1; 9 bases map to TRBD2. The germline CDR1 and CDR2 sequences are WNHNN and SYGVQD (reference sequence). The CDR3 length is 15 residues. The junction had 10 bases not matched to a gene; V was cut back by 8 bases and J by 5 bases. For the CDR3, the DNA is TGCGCCAGCGGGAGTGGTTCTAGCGGGGACAATGAGCAGTTCTTC. As protein: CASGSGSSGDNEQFF.

On this clonotype itself: The junction does not match germline at one end; this may be a read error. This chain joins TRBV20-1 and TRBJ1-5, with 7 bases aligning to TRBD1. This CDR3 region has 17 residues. Per germline, CDR1 DFQATT and CDR2 SNEGSKA (reference sequence). The CDR3 loop is CCARDLRGSGIDQPQHF. The CDR3 DNA follows: TGCTGTGCTAGAGATCTCAGGGGGTCTGGGATAGATCAGCCCCAGCATTTT.

Many counts were recorded for this clonotype. The V call is TRBV12-3 or TRBV12-4, the J call TRBJ2-5; D is tentatively TRBD1 or TRBD2 (6 bases each). The CDR3 runs 11 residues. Trimming removed 7 bases at V and 7 bases at J, with 10 bases between. CDR3 amino acids: CASTRGLTQYF. The CDR3 coding sequence is TGTGCCAGCACCAGGGGACTGACCCAGTACTTC.

The rearrangement joins TRBV6-1 to TRBJ2-3; no definite D call. Germline CDR1 and CDR2: MNHNS and SASEGT. CDR3 length equals 13 residues. V was cut by 7 bases and J by 1 base, with 9 bases left in between. The CDR3 DNA follows: TGTGCCAGCACCCAGCCGGGCACAGATACGCAGTATTTT. It codes for CASTQPGTDTQYF.

This clonotype has a count of ten or more. The chain is built from TRBV6-5 and TRBJ2-7; 7 bases match TRBD2. Trimming removed 0 bases from V and 5 bases from J; junction bases left unmatched: 16. Per germline, CDR1 MNHEY and CDR2 SVGAGI. CDR3 length equals 18 residues. The CDR3 coding sequence is TGTGCCAGCAGTTACTCGAGGCCTAGCGGCATCCAAAATCACGAGCAGTACTTC. Its translation: CASSYSRPSGIQNHEQYF.

The J gene is TRBJ2-1, the V gene TRBV19; 7 bases line up with TRBD2. The ends lost 5 bases at V and 7 bases at J; junction bases unmatched: 14. Germline values: CDR1 LNHDA, CDR2 SQIVND (reference sequence). This CDR3 spans 16 amino acids. The CDR3 protein is CASSPSGRGGQNEQFF. The DNA for the CDR3 is TGTGCCAGTAGTCCCTCCGGGCGCGGGGGTCAGAATGAGCAGTTCTTC.

The table lists this clonotype with a few counts. V usage is TRBV11-2 and J usage is TRBJ2-7; 10 nucleotides align to TRBD2. Germline values: CDR1 SGHAT, CDR2 FQNNGV. The CDR3 runs to 15 residues. After removal of 3 bases from V and 1 base from J, the junction contained 3 bases not matched to a gene. CDR3 amino acids: CASSLVSGGSYEQYF. CDR3 nucleotides: TGTGCCAGCAGCTTGGTTAGCGGGGGGTCCTACGAGCAGTACTTC.

This clonotype was seen a handful of times. The chain employs TRBV4-2 and TRBJ2-2; 11 nucleotides agree with TRBD2. This CDR3 is 16 amino acids long. CDR1 is LGHNA, CDR2 YNFKEQ, per germline. V lost 0 bases, J lost 5 bases, and 2 bases stayed unmatched. The chain's CDR3 is CASSQETSGTTGELFF. The CDR3 DNA reads TGTGCCAGCAGCCAAGAGACTAGCGGGACGACCGGGGAGCTGTTTTTT.

This clonotype occurred many times. The chain joins TRBV2 to TRBJ1-6; 10 positions match TRBD1. The V gene end was trimmed by 6 bases and the J gene end by 7 bases; junction bases not matched to a gene: 3. CDR1 SNHLY and CDR2 FYNNEI come from the germline V gene. CDR3 length: 14 amino acids. The CDR3 loop is CASSRTGGNSPLHF. Written as DNA, the CDR3 is TGTGCCAGCAGCAGGACAGGGGGGAATTCACCCCTCCACTTT.

The rearrangement joins TRBV20-1 to TRBJ2-6; D not certain. Germline V gene data show CDR1 as DFQATT and CDR2 as SNEGSKA (reference sequence). CDR3 length: 21 amino acids. Deletions cut 0 bases from V and 0 bases from J, with 24 bases between. The CDR3 coding sequence is TGCAGTGCTAGAGATATAAAACGGTTAGACGACTTTAACTCTGGGGCCAACGTCCTGACTTTC. Translation: CSARDIKRLDDFNSGANVLTF.

This chain links TRBV7-9 with TRBJ2-2, with 7 bases fitting TRBD2. The CDR3 totals 15 residues. V lost 7 bases to trimming and J lost 5 bases; unmatched junction nucleotides: 10. CDR1 and CDR2 (germline): SEHNR, FQNEAQ (reference sequence). The CDR3 loop reads CASKQSSGETGELFF. The CDR3 nucleotides are TGTGCCAGCAAACAGTCCAGCGGGGAGACCGGGGAGCTGTTTTTT.

The chain joins TRBV4-1 to TRBJ2-3; 10 bases fit TRBD2. J lost 1 base, V lost 5 bases, and 9 bases had no gene match. CDR1 is MGHRA and CDR2 is YSYEKL in the germline V gene. This CDR3 spans 17 amino acids. The CDR3 nucleotides read TGCGCCAGCAGCGGGCCTAGCGGGGGACTACGCACAGATACGCAGTATTTT. Translating it yields CASSGPSGGLRTDTQYF.

This sequence joins TRBV4-3 and TRBJ2-1, with 8 nucleotides matching TRBD2. The CDR3 loop spans 13 amino acids. In germline, CDR1 is LGHNA, CDR2 YSLEER. The ends lost 1 base at V and 12 bases at J; junction bases unmatched: 5. The DNA for the CDR3 is TGCGCCAGCAGCCAAGTCCGGGAGGGTGGGCAGTTCTTC. This gives the protein CASSQVREGGQFF.

This chain links TRBV10-3 with TRBJ2-7; 7 bases fit TRBD1. Germline loops: CDR1 ENHRY, CDR2 SYGVKD. The CDR3 has 14 residues. V gave up 6 bases and J gave up 1 base; unmatched junction bases: 6. The CDR3 sequence: CAIRTGQQSYEQYF. The CDR3 DNA reads TGTGCCATCAGAACGGGACAGCAATCCTACGAGCAGTACTTC.

This chain uses TRBV6-2 or TRBV6-3 with TRBJ2-2; 8 nucleotides agree with TRBD1. Germline-derived CDR1 and CDR2 are MNHEY and SVGEGT. With V trimmed by 6 bases and J by 3 bases, 0 bases remained unmatched. This CDR3 contains 13 residues. The CDR3 reads CASRTGDTGELFF. The CDR3 nucleotides are TGTGCCAGCAGGACAGGGGACACCGGGGAGCTGTTTTTT.

This clonotype was detected only a few times. CDR3: CASSLESRTEAFF. The DNA for the CDR3 is TGTGCCAGCAGCTTAGAGTCGCGGACCGAAGCTTTCTTT. The genes are TRBV7-9 and TRBJ1-1; D is uncertain. The CDR3 has 13 amino acids. V lost 1 base to trimming and J lost 8 bases, with 11 bases between them. In germline, CDR1 is SEHNR, CDR2 FQNEAQ (reference sequence).

This clonotype was counted ten times or more. This chain connects TRBV24-1 to TRBJ2-2, with D uncertain. This CDR3 is 15 amino acids long. The V gene lost 4 bases and the J gene lost 2 bases, with 10 bases spanning the gap. Germline V lookup: CDR1 KGHDR, CDR2 SFDVKD. CDR3 amino acids: CATSEVRANTGELFF. The CDR3 DNA reads TGTGCCACCAGTGAGGTACGAGCTAACACCGGGGAGCTGTTTTTT.

This clonotype was seen more than once but under ten times. The chain employs TRBV20-1 and TRBJ2-3; TRBD2 aligns across 8 bases. This CDR3 contains 16 residues. From germline, CDR1 is DFQATT and CDR2 SNEGSKA (reference sequence). With 3 bases clipped from V and 2 bases from J, the junction kept 10 bases outside the gene matches. CDR3 residues: CSARPRVAGHTDTQYF. The CDR3 DNA follows: TGCAGTGCTAGGCCCAGAGTAGCGGGGCACACAGATACGCAGTATTTT.

The table lists this clonotype with a few counts. V is TRBV5-1 and J is TRBJ2-6; possibly TRBD1 for D (5 bases). Germline CDR1 SGHRS, CDR2 YFSETQ. V was trimmed by 7 bases and J by 4 bases, leaving 12 bases between them. This CDR3 has 14 amino acids. This CDR3 reads CASEGAPGANVLTF. The DNA for the CDR3 is TGCGCCAGCGAAGGGGCGCCCGGGGCCAACGTCCTGACTTTC.